This TCR beta chain was recorded in a study of regulatory T cells in long-lasting Graves disease. The CDR3 is 12 residues long. Trimming shortened V by 2 bases and J by 15 bases, and 14 bases separated the two germline ends. Study-wide results and caveats: Relative to new patients (around 1,000), persistent patients exhibited greater sharing of public clonotypes (about 3,000).

This clonotype was seen repeatedly, ten times or more. What it binds is unknown. Building the TCR beta libraries relied on iRepertoire HTBI primers, and CDR3 regions underwent Arm-PCR. Original processing methods: Analysis of the samples identified roughly 62 TRBV and around 13 TRBJ segments. TCRdb recomputed calls from the multiplex PCR reads with MiXCR, one row per CDR3 protein. Clone size and V and J calls follow TCRdb, not the original study. The sample consists of about 220,000 distinct CDR3 sequences, around 19% of them appearing once. Sample time point: newly diagnosed GD, antithyroid drugs for less than 3 months. RNA from PBMCs was the source of the TCR library. Diagnosis followed American Thyroid Association guidelines for Graves' disease. An endocrinology department in Xi'an, China, supplied the patients.

The chain is built from TRBV12-3 or TRBV12-4 and TRBJ2-1; D may match TRBD1 or TRBD2 (5 bases each). The source was peripheral blood mononuclear cells (PBMCs), collected at new diagnosis, from a patient treated with antithyroid drugs. This receptor was taken from a female donor with Graves disease. The CDR3 sequence: CASSLLGQGRFF. The CDR3 DNA follows: TGTGCCAGCAGTTTATTGGGGCAGGGACGGTTCTTC.